This T cell receptor (beta chain) was observed in a study of STAT5B mutations in CD4+ large granular lymphocyte leukemia. Study findings and constraints: 8/27 top patient clones versus 2/35 control clones were TRBV06-family. Main leukemic clonotypes were patient-specific, but approximately 25% appeared at low frequency elsewhere.

Unmatched junction bases numbered 5, after V lost 0 bases and J lost 9 bases. The CDR3 is 13 amino acids. CDR1 and CDR2 (germline): GTSNPN, SVGIG (reference sequence). Points on this clone: The antigen remains unidentified.

The survey-level immunoSEQ assay was used. The method was immunoSEQ multiplex PCR; TCRdb's version includes in-frame clones alone and lacks a portion of them. The table lists 45,000 to 55,000 clones, about 70% of them singletons. Buffy coats from healthy blood donors served as controls. The specimen sequenced was CD4+ T cells from blood buffy coats. This TCR was sampled from a human donor in good health. The chain employs TRBV30 and TRBJ2-4, with 7 positions matching TRBD1. CDR3 sequence (DNA): TGTGCCTGGAGTGTCCCGGACAGGAGCATTCAGTACTTC. Residues: CAWSVPDRSIQYF.